Listed here are 14 T cell receptor beta chains from one sample, sequenced in a study of T and B cells in COVID-19 patients. From blood, roughly 250-550 ng of genomic DNA served as TRB template. Multiplex PCR with BIOMED2 TRB-A/B primer pools amplified TRB rearrangements. TCRdb independently ran MiXCR on the multiplex PCR reads; one entry per CDR3 protein. The table has around 16,000 distinct CDR3 sequences, under 35% seen once. Sequencing used blood. The source of these receptors is a human donor who had recovered from COVID-19.

In this sample, this clonotype turned up many times. This sequence joins TRBV6-5 and TRBJ1-2, with a possible D match to TRBD1 (6 bases). V was clipped by 7 bases and J by 3 bases, with 12 bases between them. This CDR3 has 13 residues. Germline V gene sequence: CDR1 MNHEY, CDR2 SVGAGI. CDR3 nucleotide sequence: TGTGCCAGCAAGGGGGACAACGACTATGGCTACACCTTC. It codes for CASKGDNDYGYTF.

V usage is TRBV18 and J usage is TRBJ2-7, with 9 bases fitting TRBD1. The V gene's germline CDR1 is KGHSH and CDR2 LQKENI. CDR3 length equals 13 residues. The V and J ends lost 3 bases and 5 bases, in that order; junction bases with no gene match: 2. This chain's CDR3 is CASSPGQGDEQYF. The CDR3 DNA reads TGTGCCAGCTCACCGGGACAGGGCGACGAGCAGTACTTC.

This clonotype came up a few times. This chain links TRBV6-5 with TRBJ1-1; tentatively, D is TRBD1 (6 bases). CDR3 length equals 15 residues. Between the trimmed V and J ends, which lost 1 base and 0 bases, there was a span of 9 bases. Looked up from germline, CDR1 is MNHEY and CDR2 is SVGAGI. The CDR3 DNA follows: TGTGCCAGCAGTTACTACGGACAGATGAACACTGAAGCTTTCTTT. This sequence encodes CASSYYGQMNTEAFF.

In this sample, this clonotype turned up once. A read error may explain this, as a much larger clone is one base away. This chain uses TRBV27 with TRBJ2-7, with 8 bases that match TRBD1. The CDR3 contains 15 residues. Per germline, CDR1 MNHEY and CDR2 SMNVEV (reference sequence). The CDR3 sequence is CASILGTGLSYEQYF. CDR3 sequence (DNA): TGTGCCAGCATTTTAGGGACAGGCCTCTCCTACGAGCAGTACTTC.

This clonotype was detected only a few times. The chain carries TRBV20-1 and TRBJ2-7; 8 nucleotides match TRBD2. From germline, CDR1 is DFQATT and CDR2 SNEGSKA (reference sequence). The CDR3 is made up of 13 amino acids. V was pared by 8 bases and J by 6 bases, with 12 bases of the junction left unmatched. The CDR3: CSRGGGHEVEQYF. Here the CDR3 DNA reads TGCAGTCGGGGCGGGGGGCATGAGGTCGAGCAGTACTTC.

The sample holds many counts of this clonotype. The rearrangement uses TRBV6-5 and TRBJ1-6, with TRBD1 as a possible D gene (5 bases). V was cut by 5 bases and J by 10 bases, with 15 bases left in between. The CDR3 length is 14 residues. CDR1 and CDR2 (germline): MNHEY, SVGAGI. In DNA, the CDR3 is TGTGCCAGCAGTCCGGGACCCGAAGGGTCACCCCTCCACTTT. This codes for CASSPGPEGSPLHF.

In regard to this clonotype: A junction boundary mismatches the germline segment, possibly from a read error. V is TRBV12-3 or TRBV12-4 and J is TRBJ2-1, with D possibly being TRBD1 or TRBD2 (6 bases each). The CDR3 consists of 16 residues. For the CDR3, the DNA is TGTGCCAGCAGGGTCCTCGGGGGCAGCTCCTACAATGAGCAGTTCTTT. This sequence encodes CASRVLGGSSYNEQFF.

This rearrangement joins TRBV28 to TRBJ1-2; D gene unclear. V was clipped by 8 bases and J by 5 bases, with 9 bases between them. The CDR3 loop spans 11 amino acids. CDR1 and CDR2 from the germline V gene are MDHEN and SYDVKM. This chain's CDR3 is CASGPSYGYTF. For the CDR3, the DNA is TGTGCCAGCGGTCCCAGTTATGGCTACACCTTC.

This sequence joins TRBV18 and TRBJ1-2; 7 bases are shared with TRBD1. The junction had 11 bases not matched to a gene; V was cut back by 3 bases and J by 4 bases. This CDR3 is built from 16 residues. Per the germline V gene, CDR1 is KGHSH and CDR2 is LQKENI. This CDR3 reads CASSPALQGGGYGYTF. The CDR3 region has the DNA TGTGCCAGCTCACCCGCCCTCCAGGGGGGTGGCTATGGCTACACCTTC.

This clonotype was recorded a few times. The rearrangement links TRBV4-3 to TRBJ2-2; D not certain. The length of the CDR3 is 15 residues. Trimming stripped 1 base from V and 3 bases from J, with 9 bases between. CDR1 is LGHNA, CDR2 YSLEER, per germline. Here the CDR3 DNA reads TGCGCCAGCAGCCAAGCCAGAGACCACACCGGGGAGCTGTTTTTT. Translated, it gives CASSQARDHTGELFF.

This chain links TRBV4-3 with TRBJ2-2; D might be TRBD1 or TRBD2, each matching 5 bases. Trimming stripped 6 bases from V and 1 base from J, with 12 bases between. Germline lookup yields CDR1 LGHNA and CDR2 YSLEER. This CDR3 contains 15 residues. CDR3 in DNA: TGCGCCAGCAGTCAGGGAGAGGTGAACACCGGGGAGCTGTTTTTT. It is translated as CASSQGEVNTGELFF.

The chain recombines TRBV4-1 with TRBJ2-1; 12 bases line up with TRBD2. The CDR3 extends over 14 amino acids. V was pared by 6 bases and J by 7 bases, with 4 bases of the junction left unmatched. Germline V gene lookup returns CDR1 MGHRA and CDR2 YSYEKL. CDR3 residues: CASSLAGGPNEQFF. The CDR3 DNA is TGCGCCAGCAGTCTAGCGGGGGGGCCGAATGAGCAGTTCTTC.

This clonotype counts as medium-sized. CDR3 DNA: TGTGCCTGGAGTGACTCTGGGGCCAACGTCCTGACTTTC. Translated, it gives CAWSDSGANVLTF. The gene calls are TRBV30 and TRBJ2-6; D not certain. Deletions cut 1 base from V and 0 bases from J, with 1 base between. Germline V gene data show CDR1 as GTSNPN and CDR2 as SVGIG (reference sequence). CDR3 size: 13 residues.

The chain uses TRBV10-2 and TRBJ2-2, with TRBD2 identical over 13 bases. CDR3 length: 18 amino acids. The V gene end was trimmed by 6 bases and the J gene end by 2 bases; junction bases not matched to a gene: 9. Germline V lookup: CDR1 WSHSY, CDR2 SAAADI. CDR3 in amino acids: CASRPGLAGEVNTGELFF. The CDR3 bases are TGCGCCAGCAGGCCCGGACTAGCGGGGGAGGTTAACACCGGGGAGCTGTTTTTT.